This TCR beta chain was identified in a study of blood T cell repertoires in COVID-19. Profiled with immunoSEQ multiplex PCR; TCRdb holds only in-frame clones, not every one. In the table there are fewer than 250,000 clones, 80% to 95% of which are singletons. V lost 6 bases and J lost 2, with 13 bases in between. CDR1 and CDR2 (germline): LNHDA, SQIVND (reference sequence). The CDR3 runs 14 residues. The source is a man in his 60s with COVID-19, enrolled during active disease. V is TRBV19 and J is TRBJ1-1, with D perhaps matching TRBD1 (6 bases). Sequencing was done on a sample of peripheral blood. In nucleotides, the CDR3 is TGTGCCAGTAGCCGGACAGAATATAACACTGAAGCTTTCTTT. This sequence encodes CASSRTEYNTEAFF.